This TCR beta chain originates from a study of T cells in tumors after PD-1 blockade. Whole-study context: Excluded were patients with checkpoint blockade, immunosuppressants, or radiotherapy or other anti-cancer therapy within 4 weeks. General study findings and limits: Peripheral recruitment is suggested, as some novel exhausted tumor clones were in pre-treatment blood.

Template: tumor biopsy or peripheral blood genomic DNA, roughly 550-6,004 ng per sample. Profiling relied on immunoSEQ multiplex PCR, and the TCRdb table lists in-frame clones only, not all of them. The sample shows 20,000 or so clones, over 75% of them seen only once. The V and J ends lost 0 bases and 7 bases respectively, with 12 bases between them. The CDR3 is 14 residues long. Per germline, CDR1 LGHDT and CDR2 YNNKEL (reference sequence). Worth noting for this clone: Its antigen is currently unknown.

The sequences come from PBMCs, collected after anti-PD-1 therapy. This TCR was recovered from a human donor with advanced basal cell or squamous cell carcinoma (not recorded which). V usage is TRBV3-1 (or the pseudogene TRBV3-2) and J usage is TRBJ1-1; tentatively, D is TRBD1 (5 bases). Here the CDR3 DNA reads TGTGCCAGCAGCCAAGAGTGGGGGAGGGGTGAAGCTTTCTTT. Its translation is CASSQEWGRGEAFF.